A single TCR beta chain is shown here with its context. Antigen: not known. The data derive from a study of CD8 T cells in ankylosing spondylitis. Study-wide findings and caveats: As for the disease-linked clones, they showed a CD8+ phenotype and occurred at relatively low frequencies in peripheral blood. It was reported that disease-linked clones were significantly enriched in matched ankylosing spondylitis synovial fluid.

Making use of molecular barcodes, quantitative 5'-RACE generated TCR beta libraries. TCRdb re-called the 5' RACE reads with MiXCR, one entry per CDR3 protein. Found here are approximately 250,000 distinct CDR3 sequences, 30% to 35% of them singletons; the top ten hold about 4.2%. Germline assignment: CDR1 SGHDT and CDR2 YYEEEE. V lost 3 bases and J lost 7, with 8 bases in between. The length of the CDR3 is 12 residues. Material: blood, either unsorted or a sorted T cell fraction (not recorded which). The TCR sequence derives from a male donor with ankylosing spondylitis or in good health (not recorded which). The V and J genes are TRBV5-6 and TRBJ2-1; D is perhaps TRBD1 (5 bases). The CDR3 DNA follows: TGTGCCAGCAGCTCGACAGTGAATGAGCAGTTCTTC. Translated, it gives CASSSTVNEQFF.